Below are 23 T cell receptor beta chains sequenced from a single sample in a study of monozygotic twins with inflammatory bowel disease. One entry per CDR3 protein, without DNA, is what TCRdb gives after re-calling the 5' RACE reads. Seen in this sample are more than 110,000 distinct CDR3 sequences; the ten most common clones hold more than 1%. Sequencing was done on a sample of blood. The receptors here all came from a human donor with ulcerative colitis or Crohn's disease, or a healthy co-twin of an affected twin (not recorded which).

The rearrangement links TRBV10-3 to TRBJ1-2. The length of the CDR3 is 13 residues. Germline V gene sequence: CDR1 ENHRY, CDR2 SYGVKD. CDR3 protein: CAIRLETIYGYTF.

V usage is TRBV5-1 and J usage is TRBJ1-1. CDR1 SGHRS and CDR2 YFSETQ come from the germline V gene. The CDR3 spans 14 residues. CDR3 loop: CASSLGDKNTEAFF. The whole variable domain, remainder taken from reference TRBV5-1 and TRBJ1-1, is KAGVTQTPRYLIKTRGQQVTLSCSPISGHRSVSWYQQTPGQGLQFLFEYFSETQRNKGNFPGRFSGRQFSNSRSEMNVSTLELGDSALYLCASSLGDKNTEAFFGQGTRLTVV.

CDR3 residues: CASRPGTGNQPQHF. This chain connects TRBV4-1 to TRBJ1-5; the TRBD1 assignment by TCRdb is unverifiable without DNA. The CDR3 has 14 residues. The germline V gene has CDR1 MGHRA and CDR2 YSYEKL.

This rearrangement joins TRBV24-1 to TRBJ1-2; the D call from TCRdb, TRBD1, cannot be confirmed without DNA. Germline values: CDR1 KGHDR, CDR2 SFDVKD. This CDR3 has 14 residues. CDR3 protein: CATSDAQGLKGYTF.

The chain combines TRBV7-3 with TRBJ2-1; checking the TCRdb D call of TRBD2 is not possible without DNA. The germline V gene has CDR1 SGHTA and CDR2 FQGTGA. This CDR3 is 17 amino acids long. The chain's CDR3 is CASSLNHLPRAYNEQFF.

This chain connects TRBV6-5 to TRBJ2-5; TCRdb indicates TRBD1, and absent DNA this call remains unverified. This CDR3 is 16 amino acids long. In germline, CDR1 is MNHEY, CDR2 SVGAGI. The CDR3: CASSYGQTGSGETQYF.

The chain joins TRBV11-3 to TRBJ2-2. Germline V gene data show CDR1 as SGHNT and CDR2 as YENEEA. The CDR3 contains 13 residues. The CDR3 region is CASSSAEPGELFF.

This rearrangement joins TRBV6-2 or TRBV6-3 to TRBJ2-5; the D call from TCRdb, TRBD2, cannot be confirmed without DNA. This CDR3 is built from 15 residues. CDR1 and CDR2 from the germline V gene are MNHEY and SVGEGT. The chain's CDR3 is CASSYFEGGGETQYF.

J is TRBJ1-4 and V is TRBV12-3 or TRBV12-4; TCRdb's D gene call, TRBD1, goes unchecked for lack of DNA. CDR3 length equals 15 residues. The CDR3 is CASSIWTATNEKLFF.

The CDR3 sequence is CASSFGGGTEAFF. This chain connects TRBV12-3 or TRBV12-4 to TRBJ1-1; as DNA is missing, the TRBD1 call by TCRdb cannot be tested. The CDR3 is made up of 13 amino acids.

The chain uses TRBV7-9 and TRBJ2-7. Germline V lookup: CDR1 SEHNR, CDR2 FQNEAQ (reference sequence). This CDR3 contains 14 residues. The CDR3 region is CASSLGITTNEQYF.

The J gene is TRBJ2-1, the V gene TRBV11-2. The length of the CDR3 is 16 residues. CDR1 and CDR2 from the germline V gene are SGHAT and FQNNGV. The CDR3 here is CASSLGSSSSYNEQFF. The entire variable domain, with the rest obtained from reference TRBV11-2 and TRBJ2-1, is as follows: EAGVAQSPRYKIIEKRQSVAFWCNPISGHATLYWYQQILGQGPKLLIQFQNNGVVDDSQLPKDRFSAERLKGVDSTLKIQPAKLEDSAVYLCASSLGSSSSYNEQFFGPGTRLTVL.

The CDR3 region is CASSRGTPLGYTF. The V and J genes are TRBV5-5 and TRBJ1-2. The CDR3 has 13 amino acids. The germline CDR1 and CDR2 sequences are SGHKS and YYEKEE (reference sequence).

The chain carries TRBV12-3 or TRBV12-4 and TRBJ1-6. The CDR3 consists of 13 residues. The CDR3 here is CASRYPDNSPLHF.

The rearrangement links TRBV27 to TRBJ2-1; TCRdb returns TRBD1, unconfirmable since there is no DNA. This CDR3 has 12 residues. Germline V gives CDR1 MNHEY, CDR2 SMNVEV (reference sequence). The CDR3 sequence is CASSLRGNEQFF.

This chain joins TRBV5-1 and TRBJ2-7. Germline V gives CDR1 SGHRS, CDR2 YFSETQ. This CDR3 region has 12 residues. CDR3: CASSLLGDEQYF.

The chain combines TRBV30 with TRBJ1-1; the D call from TCRdb, TRBD1, cannot be confirmed without DNA. The CDR3 totals 14 residues. CDR1 is GTSNPN and CDR2 is SVGIG in the germline V gene (reference sequence). The CDR3 spells CAWSVHRGNTEAFF. The full variable domain, rest sourced from reference TRBV30 and TRBJ1-1, is SQTIHQWPATLVQPVGSPLSLECTVEGTSNPNLYWYRQAAGRGLQLLFYSVGIGQISSEVPQNLSASRPQDRQFILSSKKLLLSDSGFYLCAWSVHRGNTEAFFGQGTRLTVV.

The chain employs TRBV5-1 and TRBJ2-2. CDR1 is SGHRS and CDR2 is YFSETQ in the germline V gene. This CDR3 contains 13 residues. The CDR3 protein is CASSREPTGELFF.

The gene calls are TRBV11-2 and TRBJ2-1; absent DNA, TCRdb's TRBD1 call cannot be checked. The CDR3 is 16 amino acids. The germline V gene has CDR1 SGHAT and CDR2 FQNNGV. The CDR3 is CASSLSADSAVREQFF.

The chain employs TRBV7-9 and TRBJ2-1; the TCRdb call, TRBD1, lacks DNA for checking. Germline V gives CDR1 SEHNR, CDR2 FQNEAQ (reference sequence). The length of the CDR3 is 14 residues. The CDR3 here is CASSLDSGSNEQFF.

V and J are TRBV6-5 and TRBJ2-5; TCRdb reports TRBD1, a call that lacks DNA to check it against. The length of the CDR3 is 16 residues. CDR1 MNHEY and CDR2 SVGAGI come from the germline V gene. CDR3 loop: CASSYFGTGYQETQYF.

This rearrangement joins TRBV27 to TRBJ1-2; TCRdb returns TRBD1, unconfirmable since there is no DNA. The CDR3 has 16 residues. Germline V lookup: CDR1 MNHEY, CDR2 SMNVEV (reference sequence). CDR3 in amino acids: CASSFTETGLIYGYTF.

V and J are TRBV4-3 and TRBJ2-7. The CDR3 sequence is 16 residues long. Germline V gives CDR1 LGHNA, CDR2 YSLEER. The CDR3 here is CASSQDGTGGTYEQYF.